These 5 T cell receptor beta chains came from one sample sequenced in a study of shared clonotypes between healthy human individuals. Using immunoSEQ multiplex PCR, the repertoire was profiled, and TCRdb retains in-frame clones only, with some absent. The sample shows about 730,000 clones, around 77% of them seen only once. The sequencing sample was made of memory CD4+ T cells sorted from blood. Specified subset: CD45RA-negative fraction. These receptors all come from a woman in her thirties in good health.

The chain uses TRBV19 and TRBJ2-1; TRBD2 agrees at 7 bases. Germline V gene data show CDR1 as LNHDA and CDR2 as SQIVND (reference sequence). CDR3 length: 15 amino acids. Losses at the gene ends were 1 base for V and 6 bases for J; bases not matched to a gene: 6. CDR3 amino acids: CASSIGRELVNEQFF. The CDR3 nucleotides read TGTGCCAGTAGTATAGGGCGGGAGCTTGTCAATGAGCAGTTCTTC.

The chain uses TRBV28 and TRBJ1-5; TRBD1 matches at 7 bases. Trimming cost V 4 bases and J 3 bases; bases outside gene matches: 9. From germline, CDR1 is MDHEN and CDR2 SYDVKM. This CDR3 contains 16 residues. The CDR3 reads CASSSHTQGLNQPQHF. The CDR3, as DNA: TGTGCCAGCAGTTCCCATACACAGGGGCTCAATCAGCCCCAGCATTTT.

The rearrangement joins TRBV14 to TRBJ2-1; D gene ambiguous. V lost 3 bases, J lost 9 bases, and 9 bases lay in between. CDR3 size: 12 residues. CDR1 and CDR2 from the germline V gene are SGHDN and FVKESK. This chain's CDR3 is CASSHSLSEQFF. CDR3 coding DNA: TGTGCCAGCAGCCATAGCCTCAGTGAGCAGTTCTTC.

V gene TRBV19 combines with J gene TRBJ2-7, with TRBD2 matching 7 bases. The CDR3 length is 13 residues. Germline CDR1 is LNHDA and CDR2 is SQIVND (reference sequence). V was pared by 2 bases and J by 3 bases, with 1 base of the junction left unmatched. CDR3 loop: CASSIQRDYEQYF. In nucleotides, the CDR3 is TGTGCCAGTAGTATACAGCGGGACTACGAGCAGTACTTC.

This chain joins TRBV19 and TRBJ2-2, with TRBD2 matching over 10 bases. The CDR3 has 17 residues. The V segment lost 5 bases and the J segment 0 bases; nucleotides outside the gene matches: 6. The germline V gene encodes CDR1 LNHDA and CDR2 SQIVND (reference sequence). The CDR3 sequence is CASSVLAGRANTGELFF. As DNA, the CDR3 is TGTGCCAGTAGTGTACTAGCGGGGAGGGCGAACACCGGGGAGCTGTTTTTT.